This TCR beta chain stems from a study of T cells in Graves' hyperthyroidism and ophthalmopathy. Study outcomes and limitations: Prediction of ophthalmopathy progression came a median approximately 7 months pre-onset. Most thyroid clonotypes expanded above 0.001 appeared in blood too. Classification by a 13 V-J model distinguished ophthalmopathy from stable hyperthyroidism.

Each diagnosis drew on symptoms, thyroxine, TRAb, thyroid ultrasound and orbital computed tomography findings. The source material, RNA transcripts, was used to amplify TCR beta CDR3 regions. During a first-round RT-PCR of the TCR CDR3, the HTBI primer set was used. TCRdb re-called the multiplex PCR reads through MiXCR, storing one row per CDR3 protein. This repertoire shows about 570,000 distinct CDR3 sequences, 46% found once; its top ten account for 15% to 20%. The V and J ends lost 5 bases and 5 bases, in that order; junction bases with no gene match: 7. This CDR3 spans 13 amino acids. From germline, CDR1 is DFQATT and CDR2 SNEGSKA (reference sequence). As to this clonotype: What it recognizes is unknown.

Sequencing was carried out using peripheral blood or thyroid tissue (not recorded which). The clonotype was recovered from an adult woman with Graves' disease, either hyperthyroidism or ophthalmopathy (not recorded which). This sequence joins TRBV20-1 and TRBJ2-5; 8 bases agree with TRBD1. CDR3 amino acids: CSAAPQGEETQYF. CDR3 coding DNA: TGCAGTGCTGCTCCACAGGGGGAGGAGACCCAGTACTTC.